This T cell receptor beta chain came from a study of monozygotic twins with inflammatory bowel disease. The CDR3 runs 14 residues. Study-wide results and caveats: Individual T cell subtypes were not distinguishable.

For every TCR library, about 4,000 ng of total RNA was used. From the 5' RACE reads, TCRdb lists one entry per CDR3 protein and no DNA. This table lists 330,000 or so distinct CDR3 sequences. Of note for this clonotype: What it binds is not known.

This TCR derives from a human donor with ulcerative colitis or Crohn's disease, or a healthy co-twin of an affected twin (not recorded which). Source material: blood. This chain uses TRBV12-3 or TRBV12-4 with TRBJ1-5. CDR3 sequence: CASSLDVSNQPQHF.